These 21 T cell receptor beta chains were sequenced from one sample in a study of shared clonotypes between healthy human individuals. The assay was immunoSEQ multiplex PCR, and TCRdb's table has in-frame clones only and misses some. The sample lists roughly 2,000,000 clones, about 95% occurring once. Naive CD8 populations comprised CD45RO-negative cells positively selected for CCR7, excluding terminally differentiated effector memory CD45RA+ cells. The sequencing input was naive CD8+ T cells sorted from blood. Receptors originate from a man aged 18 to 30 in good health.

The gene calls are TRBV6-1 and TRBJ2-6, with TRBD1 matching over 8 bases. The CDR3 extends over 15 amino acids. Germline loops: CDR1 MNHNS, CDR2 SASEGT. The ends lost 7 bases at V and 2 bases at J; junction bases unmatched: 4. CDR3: CASTADRAGANVLTF. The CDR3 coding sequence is TGTGCCAGCACCGCGGACAGGGCTGGGGCCAACGTCCTGACTTTC.

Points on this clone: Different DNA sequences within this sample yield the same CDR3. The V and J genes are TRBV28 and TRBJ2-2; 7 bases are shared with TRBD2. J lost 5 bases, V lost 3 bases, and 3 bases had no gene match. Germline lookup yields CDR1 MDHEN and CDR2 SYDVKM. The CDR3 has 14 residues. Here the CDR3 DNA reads TGTGCCAGCAGTTTGGGAGGGTGGACCGGGGAGCTGTTTTTT. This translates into CASSLGGWTGELFF.

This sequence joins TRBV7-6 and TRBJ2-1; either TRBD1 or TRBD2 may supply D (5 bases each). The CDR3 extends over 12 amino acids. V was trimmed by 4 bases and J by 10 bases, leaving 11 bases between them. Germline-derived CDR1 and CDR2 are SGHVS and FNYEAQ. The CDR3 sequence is CASSSLGDEQFF. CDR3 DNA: TGTGCCAGCAGCTCTCTGGGGGACGAGCAGTTCTTC.

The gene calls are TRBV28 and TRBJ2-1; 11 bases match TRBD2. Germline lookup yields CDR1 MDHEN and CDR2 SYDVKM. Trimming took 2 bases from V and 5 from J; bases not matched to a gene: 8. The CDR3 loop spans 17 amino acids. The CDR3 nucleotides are TGTGCCAGCAGTTTAAGTTCTGGGACTAGCGGCAACAATGAGCAGTTCTTC. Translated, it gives CASSLSSGTSGNNEQFF.

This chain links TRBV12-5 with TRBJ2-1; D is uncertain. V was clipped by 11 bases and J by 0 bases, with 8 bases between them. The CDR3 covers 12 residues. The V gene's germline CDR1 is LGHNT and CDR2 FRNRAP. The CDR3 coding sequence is TGTGCTGGCGGTTACTCCTACAATGAGCAGTTCTTC. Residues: CAGGYSYNEQFF.

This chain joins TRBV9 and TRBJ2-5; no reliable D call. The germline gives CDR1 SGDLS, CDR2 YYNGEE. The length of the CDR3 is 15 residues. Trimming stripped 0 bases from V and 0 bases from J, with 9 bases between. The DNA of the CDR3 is TGTGCCAGCAGCGTAGATCCCAGGTACCAAGAGACCCAGTACTTC. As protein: CASSVDPRYQETQYF.

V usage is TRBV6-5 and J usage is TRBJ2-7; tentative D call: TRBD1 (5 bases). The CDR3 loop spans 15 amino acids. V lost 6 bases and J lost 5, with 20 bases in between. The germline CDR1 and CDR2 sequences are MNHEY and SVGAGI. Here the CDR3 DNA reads TGTGCCAGCAGACCGGACACCCGCCCATCCCACGAGCAGTACTTC. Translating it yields CASRPDTRPSHEQYF.

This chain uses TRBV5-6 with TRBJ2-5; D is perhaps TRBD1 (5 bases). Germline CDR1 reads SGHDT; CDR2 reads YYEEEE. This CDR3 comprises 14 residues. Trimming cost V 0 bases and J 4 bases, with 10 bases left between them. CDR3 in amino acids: CASSLDPTGETQYF. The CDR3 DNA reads TGTGCCAGCAGCTTGGATCCCACAGGAGAGACCCAGTACTTC.

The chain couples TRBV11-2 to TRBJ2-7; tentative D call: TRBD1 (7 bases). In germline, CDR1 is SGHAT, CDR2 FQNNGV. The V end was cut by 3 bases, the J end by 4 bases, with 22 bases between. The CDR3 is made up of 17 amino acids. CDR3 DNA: TGTGCCAGCAGCTTTCGAGCCTCAGGGGGGATGAGTTACGAGCAGTACTTC. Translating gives CASSFRASGGMSYEQYF.

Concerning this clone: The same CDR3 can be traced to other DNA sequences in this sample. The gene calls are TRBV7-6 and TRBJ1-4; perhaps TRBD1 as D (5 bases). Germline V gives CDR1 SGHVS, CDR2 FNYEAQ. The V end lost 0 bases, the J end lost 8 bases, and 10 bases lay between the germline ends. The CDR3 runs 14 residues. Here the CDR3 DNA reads TGTGCCAGCAGCTTAGCCGGGGGAGGGGAAAAACTGTTTTTT. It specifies CASSLAGGGEKLFF.

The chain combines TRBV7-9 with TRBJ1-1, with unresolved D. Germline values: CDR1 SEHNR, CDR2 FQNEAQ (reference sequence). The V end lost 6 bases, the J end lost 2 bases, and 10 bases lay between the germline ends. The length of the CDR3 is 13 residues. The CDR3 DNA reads TGTGCCAGCAGGGTGACAACAAACACTGAAGCTTTCTTT. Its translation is CASRVTTNTEAFF. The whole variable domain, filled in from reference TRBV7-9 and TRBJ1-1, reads DTGVSQNPRHKITKRGQNVTFRCDPISEHNRLYWYRQTLGQGPEFLTYFQNEAQLEKSRLLSDRFSAERPKGSFSTLEIQRTEQGDSAMYLCASRVTTNTEAFFGQGTRLTVV.

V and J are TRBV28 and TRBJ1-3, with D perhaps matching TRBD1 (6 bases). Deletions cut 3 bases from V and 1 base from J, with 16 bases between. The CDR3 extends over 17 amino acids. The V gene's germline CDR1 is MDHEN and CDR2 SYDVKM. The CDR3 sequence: CASSFPQGILSGNTIYF. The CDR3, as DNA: TGTGCCAGCAGTTTCCCCCAGGGGATTCTATCTGGAAACACCATATATTTT.

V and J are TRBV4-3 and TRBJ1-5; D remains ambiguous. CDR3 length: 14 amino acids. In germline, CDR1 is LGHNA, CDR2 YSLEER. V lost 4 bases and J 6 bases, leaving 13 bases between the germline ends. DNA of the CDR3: TGCGCCAGCAGCCCTGGGGAGGGTTTTCAGCCCCAGCATTTT. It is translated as CASSPGEGFQPQHF.

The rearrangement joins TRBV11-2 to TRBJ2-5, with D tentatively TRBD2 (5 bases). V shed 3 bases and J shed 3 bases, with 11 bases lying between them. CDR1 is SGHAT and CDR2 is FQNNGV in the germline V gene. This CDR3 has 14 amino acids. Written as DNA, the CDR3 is TGTGCCAGCAGCTTCGAAACAGCGGAAGAGACCCAGTACTTC. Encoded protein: CASSFETAEETQYF. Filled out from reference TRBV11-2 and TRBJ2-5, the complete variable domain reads EAGVAQSPRYKIIEKRQSVAFWCNPISGHATLYWYQQILGQGPKLLIQFQNNGVVDDSQLPKDRFSAERLKGVDSTLKIQPAKLEDSAVYLCASSFETAEETQYFGPGTRLLVL.

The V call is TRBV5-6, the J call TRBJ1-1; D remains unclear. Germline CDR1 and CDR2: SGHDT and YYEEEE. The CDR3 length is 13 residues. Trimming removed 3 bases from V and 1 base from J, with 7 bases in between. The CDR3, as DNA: TGTGCCAGCAGCTGGACCTGGAACACTGAAGCTTTCTTT. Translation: CASSWTWNTEAFF.

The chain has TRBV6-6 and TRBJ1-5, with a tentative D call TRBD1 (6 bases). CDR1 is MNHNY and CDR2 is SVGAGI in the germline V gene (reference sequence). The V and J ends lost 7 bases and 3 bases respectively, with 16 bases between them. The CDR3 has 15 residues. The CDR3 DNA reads TGTGCCAGCACCTACTTACAGGGCAACAATCAGCCCCAGCATTTT. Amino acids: CASTYLQGNNQPQHF.

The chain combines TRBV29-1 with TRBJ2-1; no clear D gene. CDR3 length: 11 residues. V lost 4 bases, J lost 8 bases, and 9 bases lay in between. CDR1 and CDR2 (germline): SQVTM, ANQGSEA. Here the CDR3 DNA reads TGCAGCGTTGTTAGCAGTCATGAGCAGTTCTTC. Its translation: CSVVSSHEQFF.

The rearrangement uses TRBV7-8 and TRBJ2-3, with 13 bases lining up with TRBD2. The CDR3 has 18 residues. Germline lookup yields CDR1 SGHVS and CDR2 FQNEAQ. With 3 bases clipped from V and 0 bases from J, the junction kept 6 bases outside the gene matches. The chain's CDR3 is CASSFGLAGAPSTDTQYF. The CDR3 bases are TGTGCCAGCAGCTTCGGACTAGCGGGAGCACCTAGCACAGATACGCAGTATTTT.

The CDR3 DNA sequence: TGTGCCACCAGCAGAGATATCGGGTCCTACGAGCAGTACTTC. The encoded protein is CATSRDIGSYEQYF. The chain employs TRBV15 and TRBJ2-7; D remains ambiguous. With 0 bases removed from V and 1 base from J, the gap between germline ends came to 7 bases. The V gene's germline CDR1 is LNHNV and CDR2 YYDKDF (reference sequence). This CDR3 contains 14 residues.

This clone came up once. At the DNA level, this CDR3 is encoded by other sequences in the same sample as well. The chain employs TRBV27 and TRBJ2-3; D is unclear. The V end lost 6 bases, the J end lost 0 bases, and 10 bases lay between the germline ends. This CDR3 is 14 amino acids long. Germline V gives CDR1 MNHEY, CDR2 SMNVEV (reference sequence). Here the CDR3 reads CASSPLDSTDTQYF. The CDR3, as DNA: TGTGCCAGCAGCCCCCTCGATAGCACAGATACGCAGTATTTT.

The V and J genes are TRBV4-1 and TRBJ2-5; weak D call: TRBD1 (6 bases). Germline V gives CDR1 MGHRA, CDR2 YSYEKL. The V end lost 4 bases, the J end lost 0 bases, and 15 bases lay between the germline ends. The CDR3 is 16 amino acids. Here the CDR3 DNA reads TGCGCCAGCAGCCCCAGGATGGGGGCGTACCAAGAGACCCAGTACTTC. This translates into CASSPRMGAYQETQYF.